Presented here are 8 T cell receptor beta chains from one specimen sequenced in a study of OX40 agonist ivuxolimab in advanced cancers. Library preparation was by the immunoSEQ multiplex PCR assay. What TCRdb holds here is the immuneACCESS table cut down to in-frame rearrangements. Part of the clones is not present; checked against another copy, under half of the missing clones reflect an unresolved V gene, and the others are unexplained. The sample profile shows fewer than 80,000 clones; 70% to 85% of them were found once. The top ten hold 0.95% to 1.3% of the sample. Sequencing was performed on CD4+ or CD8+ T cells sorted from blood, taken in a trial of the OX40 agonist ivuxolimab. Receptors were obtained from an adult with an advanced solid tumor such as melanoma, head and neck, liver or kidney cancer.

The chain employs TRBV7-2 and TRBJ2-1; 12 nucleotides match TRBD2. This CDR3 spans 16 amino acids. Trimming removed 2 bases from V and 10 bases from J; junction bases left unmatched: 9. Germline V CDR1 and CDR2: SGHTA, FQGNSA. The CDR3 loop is CASSLLALAGGGEQFF. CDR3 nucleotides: TGTGCCAGCAGCTTATTGGCACTAGCGGGGGGTGGAGAGCAGTTCTTC.

This CDR3 reads CASSPRGEPNYEQYF. The DNA for the CDR3 is TGTGCCAGCAGTCCGAGGGGAGAACCTAACTACGAGCAGTACTTC. The rearrangement joins TRBV27 to TRBJ2-7; D tentatively reads TRBD1 or TRBD2 (5 bases each). Trimming cost V 5 bases and J 3 bases, with 17 bases left between them. The CDR3 has 15 amino acids. Germline CDR1 and CDR2: MNHEY and SMNVEV (reference sequence).

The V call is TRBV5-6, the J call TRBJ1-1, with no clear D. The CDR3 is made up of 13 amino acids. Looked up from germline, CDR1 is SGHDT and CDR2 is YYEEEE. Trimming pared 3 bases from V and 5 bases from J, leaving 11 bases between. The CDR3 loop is CASSYPAKTEAFF. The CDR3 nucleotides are TGTGCCAGCAGCTACCCGGCGAAGACTGAAGCTTTCTTT.

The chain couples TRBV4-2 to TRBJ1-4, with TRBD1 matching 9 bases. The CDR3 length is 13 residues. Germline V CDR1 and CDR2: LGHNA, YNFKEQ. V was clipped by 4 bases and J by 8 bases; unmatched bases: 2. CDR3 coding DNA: TGTGCCAGCAGCCGGGACAGGGACGAAAAACTGTTTTTT. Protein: CASSRDRDEKLFF.

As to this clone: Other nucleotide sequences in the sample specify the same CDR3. CDR3 sequence: CASSLAGGNGYTF. The DNA for the CDR3 is TGTGCCAGCAGCTTAGCAGGGGGGAACGGCTACACCTTC. The chain has TRBV7-2 and TRBJ1-2; D is possibly TRBD1 (6 bases). The CDR3 length is 13 residues. In germline, CDR1 is SGHTA, CDR2 FQGNSA. Trimming stripped 0 bases from V and 8 bases from J, with 10 bases between.

The CDR3 DNA is TGTGCCAGCAGCTTATTGTTAGGTTTTCTCAATGAGCAGTTCTTC. It yields the protein CASSLLLGFLNEQFF. The chain employs TRBV7-6 and TRBJ2-1; D is undetermined. CDR3 length: 15 amino acids. Germline assignment: CDR1 SGHVS and CDR2 FNYEAQ. Trimming took off 2 bases at V and 6 bases at J, with 14 bases between the two ends.

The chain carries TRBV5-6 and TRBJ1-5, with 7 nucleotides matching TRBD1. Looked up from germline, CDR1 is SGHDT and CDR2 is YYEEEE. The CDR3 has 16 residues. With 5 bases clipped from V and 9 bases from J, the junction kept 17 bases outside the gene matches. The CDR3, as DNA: TGTGCCAGCAGTGACCGACAGGGTGGCCCGTATCGGCCCCAGCATTTT. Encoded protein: CASSDRQGGPYRPQHF. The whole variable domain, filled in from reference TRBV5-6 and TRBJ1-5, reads DAGVTQSPTHLIKTRGQQVTLRCSPKSGHDTVSWYQQALGQGPQFIFQYYEEEERQRGNFPDRFSGHQFPNYSSELNVNALLLGDSALYLCASSDRQGGPYRPQHFGDGTRLSIL.

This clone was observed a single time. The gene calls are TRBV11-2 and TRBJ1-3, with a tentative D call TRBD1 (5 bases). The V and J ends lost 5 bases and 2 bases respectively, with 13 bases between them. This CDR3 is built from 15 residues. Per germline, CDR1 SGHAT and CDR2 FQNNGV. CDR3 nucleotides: TGTGCCAGCAGCGCTCATCAGGGCGCTGGAAACACCATATATTTT. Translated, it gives CASSAHQGAGNTIYF.